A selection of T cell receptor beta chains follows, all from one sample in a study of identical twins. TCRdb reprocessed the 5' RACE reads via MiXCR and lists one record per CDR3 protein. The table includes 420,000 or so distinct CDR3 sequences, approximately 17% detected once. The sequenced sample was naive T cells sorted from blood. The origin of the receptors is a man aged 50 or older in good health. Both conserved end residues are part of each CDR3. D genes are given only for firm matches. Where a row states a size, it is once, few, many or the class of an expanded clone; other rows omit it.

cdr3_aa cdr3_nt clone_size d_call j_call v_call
CSARDVWVETQYF TGCAGTGCTAGAGATGTTTGGGTGGAGACCCAGTACTTC - - TRBJ2-5 TRBV20-1
CASSYSTGGVPYEQYF TGTGCCAGCAGTTACTCAACGGGCGGCGTGCCTTACGAGCAGTACTTC - - TRBJ2-7 TRBV6-5
CSAKGNTEAFF TGCAGTGCTAAAGGGAACACTGAAGCTTTCTTT - - TRBJ1-1 TRBV20-1
CASSLTQGTSGNTIYF TGTGCCAGCAGCTTAACACAGGGGACATCTGGAAACACCATATATTTT - TRBD1 TRBJ1-3 TRBV5-5
CASSLVLATGMQETQYF TGTGCCAGCAGCCTTGTATTGGCGACAGGAATGCAAGAGACCCAGTACTTC few - TRBJ2-5 TRBV3-1
CASSFGTGAWETQYF TGTGCCAGCAGCTTTGGCACAGGGGCGTGGGAGACCCAGTACTTC few TRBD1 TRBJ2-5 TRBV5-5
CSVEDPRDNWLSQETQYF TGCAGCGTTGAAGACCCCCGGGACAATTGGTTGTCCCAAGAGACCCAGTACTTC many - TRBJ2-5 TRBV29-1
CSARDSGRVNTGELFF TGCAGTGCTAGGGACAGCGGGAGGGTGAACACCGGGGAGCTGTTTTTT few TRBD2 TRBJ2-2 TRBV20-1
CASSQDIWTQSYEQYF TGCGCCAGCAGCCAAGATATCTGGACACAGTCCTACGAGCAGTACTTC - - TRBJ2-7 TRBV4-3
CSARGLFSNQPQHF TGCAGTGCTAGAGGGTTGTTCAGCAATCAGCCCCAGCATTTT few - TRBJ1-5 TRBV20-1
CASSPRDSSGNTIYF TGTGCCAGCAGTCCCCGGGACAGCTCTGGAAACACCATATATTTT - TRBD1 TRBJ1-3 TRBV12-3/TRBV12-4
CSARVGVPLPEQYF TGCAGTGCTAGAGTTGGGGTCCCTCTGCCCGAGCAGTACTTC few - TRBJ2-7 TRBV20-1
CSARRRMWGPRSNQPQHF TGCAGTGCTAGAAGGAGGATGTGGGGCCCTAGGAGCAATCAGCCCCAGCATTTT many - TRBJ1-5 TRBV20-1
CASVQLAGGGDTQYF TGTGCCAGCGTCCAACTAGCGGGAGGAGGGGATACGCAGTATTTT - TRBD2 TRBJ2-3 TRBV11-2
CSARRGQETQYF TGCAGTGCTAGGCGGGGGCAAGAGACCCAGTACTTC - TRBD2 TRBJ2-5 TRBV20-1
CSAKTGIREFPLHF TGCAGTGCTAAGACGGGGATCCGAGAATTTCCCCTCCACTTT - - TRBJ1-6 TRBV20-1
CASSEIDRGTAEAFF TGTGCCAGCAGTGAGATCGACAGGGGAACGGCTGAAGCTTTCTTT - TRBD1 TRBJ1-1 TRBV25-1
CASSPKGGTSTDTQYF TGTGCCAGCAGCCCGAAGGGTGGGACTAGCACAGATACGCAGTATTTT many - TRBJ2-3 TRBV12-3/TRBV12-4
CSARGERGTDTQYF TGCAGTGCTAGAGGGGAGAGGGGCACAGATACGCAGTATTTT few - TRBJ2-3 TRBV20-1
CASSSTGIPYEQYF TGTGCCAGCAGTTCGACAGGGATCCCCTACGAGCAGTACTTC - TRBD1 TRBJ2-7 TRBV28
CASSTQQGAGSPLHF TGTGCCAGCAGCACTCAACAGGGGGCTGGTTCACCCCTCCACTTT - TRBD1 TRBJ1-6 TRBV7-2
CASSYDGNEQFF TGTGCCAGCAGTTACGACGGGAATGAGCAGTTCTTC many - TRBJ2-1 TRBV6-5
CASSLGQGAYETQYF TGTGCCAGCAGCTTAGGACAGGGGGCTTACGAGACCCAGTACTTC - TRBD1 TRBJ2-5 TRBV7-2
CASSSGLAGYAGDEQFF TGTGCCAGCAGCTCAGGACTAGCGGGATACGCAGGCGATGAGCAGTTCTTC - TRBD2 TRBJ2-1 TRBV9
CSVEPLAIGADTQYF TGCAGCGTTGAACCTCTAGCGATAGGGGCAGATACGCAGTATTTT many - TRBJ2-3 TRBV29-1
CASRVLMNTEAFF TGCGCCAGCCGGGTGCTTATGAACACTGAAGCTTTCTTT many - TRBJ1-1 TRBV5-1
CASSLGDRPSYEQYF TGTGCCAGCAGCTTAGGGGACAGGCCTTCCTACGAGCAGTACTTC few TRBD1 TRBJ2-7 TRBV7-8
CASGQGSQRPQHF TGTGCCAGTGGTCAAGGGTCCCAACGGCCCCAGCATTTT - - TRBJ1-5 TRBV6-6
CASSLALAGGGGETQYF TGTGCCAGCAGCTTAGCTTTAGCGGGAGGGGGTGGAGAGACCCAGTACTTC - TRBD2 TRBJ2-5 TRBV7-2